Each of the 28 T cell receptor beta chains below was sequenced from the same sample in a study of control samples from healthy donors and cancer patients. Some clones are missing from TCRdb's copy, which holds only in-frame ones; the method was immunoSEQ multiplex PCR. Of approximately 140,000 clones listed, roughly 89% are singletons. Input material: blood. The receptors stem from a man between 18 and 29 years old in good health.

J is TRBJ1-2 and V is TRBV4-3; 7 positions match TRBD1. The CDR3 totals 16 residues. Germline values: CDR1 LGHNA, CDR2 YSLEER. V lost 0 bases to trimming and J lost 1 base; unmatched junction nucleotides: 5. The CDR3 loop reads CASSQEGGRNNYGYTF. CDR3 nucleotides: TGCGCCAGCAGCCAAGAAGGGGGCAGAAATAACTATGGCTACACCTTC.

The rearrangement joins TRBV25-1 to TRBJ2-7; D possibly uses TRBD1 or TRBD2 (6 bases each). The germline CDR1 and CDR2 sequences are MGHDK and SYGVNS. The length of the CDR3 is 15 residues. Trimming removed 5 bases from V and 3 bases from J, with 17 bases in between. The CDR3 region has the DNA TGTGCCAGCAGTAGGGGAACGGGGGCGGGCTACGAGCAGTACTTC. Encoded protein: CASSRGTGAGYEQYF.

The rearrangement uses TRBV4-1 and TRBJ1-1; maybe TRBD1 (5 bases). There are 16 residues in the CDR3. V was cut by 0 bases and J by 5 bases, with 16 bases left in between. Per germline, CDR1 MGHRA and CDR2 YSYEKL. The CDR3 DNA is TGCGCCAGCAGCCAAGATGCATGGCAGGGAAGGACTGAAGCTTTCTTT. The encoded protein is CASSQDAWQGRTEAFF.

The V gene is TRBV9, the J gene TRBJ1-3, with D unresolved. The V end was cut by 9 bases, the J end by 2 bases, with 18 bases between. In germline, CDR1 is SGDLS, CDR2 YYNGEE. This CDR3 region has 15 residues. The CDR3, as DNA: TGTGCCACCTATCGCGGACCGGAGCCTGGAAACACCATATATTTT. Translated: CATYRGPEPGNTIYF.

The chain couples TRBV2 to TRBJ2-7, with D possibly matching TRBD1 (6 bases). The germline V gene encodes CDR1 SNHLY and CDR2 FYNNEI. The CDR3 spans 14 residues. V was clipped by 3 bases and J by 3 bases, with 12 bases between them. For the CDR3, the DNA is TGTGCCAGCAGTGACCCAGAACAGGGCTACGAGCAGTACTTC. Translated: CASSDPEQGYEQYF.

The chain combines TRBV5-1 with TRBJ2-2; TRBD1 is a possible D gene (6 bases). With 0 bases removed from V and 1 base from J, the gap between germline ends came to 13 bases. The CDR3 consists of 17 residues. CDR1 SGHRS and CDR2 YFSETQ come from the germline V gene. CDR3 region: CASSLGQGNLNTGELFF. The CDR3 nucleotides read TGCGCCAGCAGCTTGGGTCAGGGGAATCTGAACACCGGGGAGCTGTTTTTT.

The chain carries TRBV12-3 or TRBV12-4 and TRBJ1-2, with TRBD1 matching over 7 bases. Trimming took 3 bases from V and 8 from J; bases not matched to a gene: 6. The CDR3 is made up of 13 amino acids. The CDR3 protein is CASSLEGAPGYTF. The CDR3 coding sequence is TGTGCCAGCAGTTTGGAGGGGGCGCCCGGCTACACCTTC.

The V gene is TRBV5-1, the J gene TRBJ2-2; 8 nucleotides match TRBD1. CDR1 and CDR2 (germline): SGHRS, YFSETQ. V was clipped by 9 bases and J by 4 bases; unmatched bases: 8. The CDR3 length is 14 residues. The CDR3 DNA is TGCGCCACCTCGACAGGGGAGCTCACCGGGGAGCTGTTTTTT. This encodes CATSTGELTGELFF.

This chain connects TRBV19 to TRBJ1-5; D is perhaps TRBD1 (5 bases). Germline CDR1 reads LNHDA; CDR2 reads SQIVND (reference sequence). V shed 4 bases and J shed 3 bases, with 10 bases lying between them. The CDR3 has 14 amino acids. The CDR3 loop is CASSTQAINQPQHF. CDR3 sequence (DNA): TGTGCCAGTAGTACACAGGCAATCAATCAGCCCCAGCATTTT.

The rearrangement links TRBV6-6 to TRBJ1-4, with a tentative D call TRBD1 (5 bases). From germline, CDR1 is MNHNY and CDR2 SVGAGI (reference sequence). The CDR3 length is 13 residues. Between the trimmed V and J ends, which lost 2 bases and 6 bases, there was a span of 7 bases. DNA for the CDR3: TGTGCCAGCAGTTACCGGGACGATGAAAAACTGTTTTTT. Its translation is CASSYRDDEKLFF.

The chain carries TRBV7-9 and TRBJ1-1; D remains ambiguous. The V end lost 5 bases, the J end lost 1 base, and 11 bases lay between the germline ends. CDR3 size: 14 residues. The germline gives CDR1 SEHNR, CDR2 FQNEAQ (reference sequence). The CDR3 sequence: CASSRIERNTEAFF. Here the CDR3 DNA reads TGTGCCAGCAGCCGGATCGAAAGGAACACTGAAGCTTTCTTT.

The V call is TRBV2, the J call TRBJ2-5, with 10 bases identical to TRBD2. The V gene's germline CDR1 is SNHLY and CDR2 FYNNEI. Germline trimming cut 7 bases from V and 4 bases from J; bases unmatched to any gene: 9. This CDR3 spans 15 amino acids. DNA for the CDR3: TGTGCCAGCACTGATAGCGGGGGGAGGGGAGAGACCCAGTACTTC. This gives the protein CASTDSGGRGETQYF.

CDR3 sequence (DNA): TGTGCCAGCAGTCCTACAGCGTCCTACGAGCAGTACTTC. It encodes CASSPTASYEQYF. The rearrangement links TRBV6-5 to TRBJ2-7; D gene ambiguous. V lost 5 bases and J 1 base, leaving 9 bases between the germline ends. There are 13 residues in the CDR3. Germline CDR1 MNHEY, CDR2 SVGAGI.

This clone is labeled as medium-sized. The chain uses TRBV2 and TRBJ2-7; the D gene is possibly TRBD2 (6 bases). Trimming stripped 3 bases from V and 3 bases from J, with 9 bases between. This CDR3 contains 13 residues. Germline V gene data show CDR1 as SNHLY and CDR2 as FYNNEI. Written as DNA, the CDR3 is TGTGCCAGCAGTGATCCGGGGGACTACGAGCAGTACTTC. It yields the protein CASSDPGDYEQYF.

This clone occurred once. The chain employs TRBV25-1 and TRBJ2-2; 10 bases agree with TRBD1. CDR3 size: 18 residues. V was pared by 3 bases and J by 3 bases, with 10 bases of the junction left unmatched. In germline, CDR1 is MGHDK, CDR2 SYGVNS. The CDR3 DNA sequence: TGTGCCAGCAGTGACGGCTCCCGGGACAGGGGATACACCGGGGAGCTGTTTTTT. As protein: CASSDGSRDRGYTGELFF.

The chain couples TRBV30 to TRBJ1-4; 8 bases agree with TRBD1. Germline CDR1 reads GTSNPN; CDR2 reads SVGIG (reference sequence). Unmatched junction bases numbered 4, after V lost 3 bases and J lost 7 bases. The CDR3 spans 13 residues. The CDR3 reads CAWSRGPGEKLFF. DNA of the CDR3: TGTGCCTGGAGCAGGGGGCCAGGTGAAAAACTGTTTTTT.

The chain joins TRBV6-5 to TRBJ2-3, with TRBD2 matching 8 bases. The CDR3 runs 13 residues. Germline V gives CDR1 MNHEY, CDR2 SVGAGI. The ends lost 8 bases at V and 6 bases at J; junction bases unmatched: 7. For the CDR3, the DNA is TGTGCCAGCCGAAATAGCGGGGTTGATACGCAGTATTTT. Protein product: CASRNSGVDTQYF.

This clone was detected once. The J gene is TRBJ2-1, the V gene TRBV3-1 (or the pseudogene TRBV3-2); unclear D gene. From germline, CDR1 is LGHDT and CDR2 YNNKEL (reference sequence). This CDR3 has 14 amino acids. V was shortened by 3 bases and J by 3 bases, with 9 bases between the two germline ends. The CDR3 spells CASSHPGSYNEQFF. The CDR3 DNA is TGTGCCAGCAGCCACCCCGGAAGCTACAATGAGCAGTTCTTC.

V is TRBV29-1 and J is TRBJ1-2; the D is unclear. V lost 1 base, J lost 2 bases, and 8 bases lay in between. Germline values: CDR1 SQVTM, CDR2 ANQGSEA. This CDR3 is 13 amino acids long. The DNA of the CDR3 is TGCAGCGTTGAAGTCCACACGAACTATGGCTACACCTTC. Its translation is CSVEVHTNYGYTF.

This rearrangement joins TRBV7-3 to TRBJ2-7; D ambiguous. The CDR3 extends over 15 amino acids. V dropped 1 base and J dropped 4 bases, with 14 bases sitting between them. CDR1 SGHTA and CDR2 FQGTGA come from the germline V gene. CDR3: CASSLSNTVRYEQYF. CDR3 bases: TGTGCCAGCAGCTTAAGCAACACAGTCAGGTACGAGCAGTACTTC.

The rearrangement joins TRBV7-2 to TRBJ1-2, with a possible D match to TRBD1 (5 bases). CDR1 is SGHTA and CDR2 is FQGNSA in the germline V gene. CDR3 length: 17 residues. The V gene lost 5 bases and the J gene lost 0 bases, with 19 bases spanning the gap. DNA for the CDR3: TGTGCCAGCAGCCCTCGGGGGAAGGGAAACACTAACTATGGCTACACCTTC. Translated: CASSPRGKGNTNYGYTF.

This clone is a singleton in its sample. J is TRBJ2-1 and V is TRBV27; TRBD1 matches 9 bases. The CDR3 is made up of 14 amino acids. Germline CDR1 reads MNHEY; CDR2 reads SMNVEV (reference sequence). The ends lost 7 bases at V and 4 bases at J; junction bases unmatched: 5. The CDR3 bases are TGTGCCAGCAAAACAGGGGGCGGGTACAATGAGCAGTTCTTC. This sequence encodes CASKTGGGYNEQFF.

This clone occurred once. The chain combines TRBV28 with TRBJ1-5, with TRBD1 as a possible D gene (5 bases). Germline V gene lookup returns CDR1 MDHEN and CDR2 SYDVKM. The V and J ends lost 2 bases and 5 bases respectively, with 10 bases between them. This CDR3 spans 14 amino acids. The CDR3, as DNA: TGTGCCAGCAGTTTAGGGTTAGGGGATCAGCCCCAGCATTTT. Its protein product is CASSLGLGDQPQHF.

The V gene is TRBV2, the J gene TRBJ1-1; TRBD1 matches 11 bases. Trimming took 11 bases from V and 5 from J; bases not matched to a gene: 7. Germline CDR1 and CDR2: SNHLY and FYNNEI. The CDR3 sequence is 13 residues long. The CDR3 region has the DNA TGTGCCGGCAAAGGACAGGGGGCGACTGAAGCTTTCTTT. Protein sequence: CAGKGQGATEAFF.

The chain joins TRBV3-1 (or the pseudogene TRBV3-2) to TRBJ2-2; 13 bases agree with TRBD2. Trimming removed 1 base from V and 8 bases from J; junction bases left unmatched: 4. The CDR3 consists of 16 residues. CDR1 is LGHDT and CDR2 is YNNKEL in the germline V gene (reference sequence). In nucleotides, the CDR3 is TGTGCCAGCAGCCAAGGACTAGCGGGAGGAGGAGGGGAGCTGTTTTTT. It codes for CASSQGLAGGGGELFF.

The V call is TRBV25-1, the J call TRBJ2-6; 12 bases are a match to TRBD2. J was trimmed by 2 bases and V by 4 bases; bases with no gene match: 3. Per germline, CDR1 MGHDK and CDR2 SYGVNS. The CDR3 consists of 17 residues. This CDR3 reads CASSVLAGGPGANVLTF. The DNA for the CDR3 is TGTGCCAGCAGTGTTCTAGCGGGGGGGCCTGGGGCCAACGTCCTGACTTTC.

V and J are TRBV6-6 and TRBJ2-3, with a weak D call TRBD1 (5 bases). The V gene's germline CDR1 is MNHNY and CDR2 SVGAGI (reference sequence). This CDR3 has 15 amino acids. The V gene lost 6 bases and the J gene lost 3 bases, with 16 bases spanning the gap. CDR3 DNA: TGTGCCAGCAGCTCGGGTCAGGGAATAACAGATACGCAGTATTTT. Protein product: CASSSGQGITDTQYF.

The rearrangement uses TRBV3-1 (or the pseudogene TRBV3-2) and TRBJ2-5; perhaps D is TRBD1 or TRBD2 (5 bases each). CDR3 length: 15 residues. CDR1 is LGHDT, CDR2 YNNKEL, per germline (reference sequence). V was pared by 1 base and J by 5 bases, with 14 bases between. In DNA form, the CDR3 reads TGTGCCAGCAGCCAAGGGGACCCTGTCGGGGAGACCCAGTACTTC. Its protein product is CASSQGDPVGETQYF.